This TCR beta chain was identified in a study of control samples from healthy donors and cancer patients (dated by TCRdb to between 2020 and 2021). The protocol used for the library was the immunoSEQ multiplex PCR assay. TCRdb holds this immuneACCESS table with in-frame rearrangements only. Some clones are missing; in checked studies, unresolved V genes explain under half, and the rest has no known cause. The sample yields approximately 110,000 clones; 90% to 95% were counted once. Of the sample, 6% to 8.5% is held by the ten largest clones. Comments on this clone: The clone's antigen remains unknown. No base quality values were provided; no much bigger clone lies one nucleotide off.

Sequenced input: blood. This clonotype was obtained from a woman under 30 in good health.

The nucleotide sequence reads TGTGCCAGCAGCTTAGATGCAGGGGAGGGACTTCATGGCTACACCTTC. It codes for CASSLDAGEGLHGYTF. The V gene is TRBV13 and the J gene is TRBJ1-2; a tentative D match to TRBD1 spans 6 bases. V is shortened by 1 base, J by 6 bases, and the region joining them spans 18 bases. Including the terminal cysteine and phenylalanine, the CDR3 comprises 16 residues. CDR3 DNA only is kept here, 48 bases in frame from base 1. According to the germline V gene (reference sequence), CDR1 reads PRHDT and CDR2 reads FYEKMQ.